This T cell receptor beta chain is from a study of beta chain features in type 1 diabetes. Across the whole study: The patients were much like the healthy donors in age, gender and cell yields. General study findings and limits: When Type 1 diabetes patients were examined, their TCRB CDR3s proved moderately but significantly shorter in all four CD4+ subsets. Any HLA-type effect on TCRB rearrangement remained unresolved here.

Expressed TCRB transcripts were sequenced because the entire RNA isolate underwent reverse transcription. Repertoires were generated with immunoSEQ multiplex PCR, while TCRdb's copy carries only in-frame clones and drops some. The data show a few hundred thousand clones, with roughly a tenth seen just once and approximately 0.55% held by the top ten. This clone was observed a few times. Antigen unknown. This CDR3 comprises 16 residues. Germline loops: CDR1 MGHRA, CDR2 YSYEKL. Trimming took 1 base from V and 4 from J, leaving 14 bases between them. The sequenced sample consisted of central memory CD4+ T cells from blood. The clonotype originates from a man aged 30-40 years with type 1 diabetes. The chain uses TRBV4-1 and TRBJ2-1; D is possibly TRBD1 or TRBD2 (5 bases each). In DNA, the CDR3 is TGCGCCAGCAGCCAAGGCGCCGGGGCAGGATACAATGAGCAGTTCTTC. The encoded protein is CASSQGAGAGYNEQFF.